The source of this TCR beta chain is a study of blood T cell repertoires in COVID-19. J was trimmed by 5 bases and V by 0 bases; bases with no gene match: 4. Germline V CDR1 and CDR2: SGDLS, YYNGEE. This CDR3 is built from 15 residues. Per the study methods: Reference gene primer amplification in the assay estimated nucleated cell counts. Repertoires were generated with immunoSEQ multiplex PCR, while TCRdb's copy carries only in-frame clones and drops some. That table furnishes V, J and clone size, whereas the DNA furnished D and trimming. The sample lists about 140,000 clones; around 84% were seen once.

Material: peripheral blood. The clonotype comes from a woman aged 60-75 years with acute or convalescent COVID-19. The rearrangement links TRBV9 to TRBJ2-4; 8 bases match TRBD1. The CDR3 DNA reads as TGTGCCAGCAGCGTAGCAGGGGGCGCCCAAAACATTCAGTACTTC. Translated, it gives CASSVAGGAQNIQYF.